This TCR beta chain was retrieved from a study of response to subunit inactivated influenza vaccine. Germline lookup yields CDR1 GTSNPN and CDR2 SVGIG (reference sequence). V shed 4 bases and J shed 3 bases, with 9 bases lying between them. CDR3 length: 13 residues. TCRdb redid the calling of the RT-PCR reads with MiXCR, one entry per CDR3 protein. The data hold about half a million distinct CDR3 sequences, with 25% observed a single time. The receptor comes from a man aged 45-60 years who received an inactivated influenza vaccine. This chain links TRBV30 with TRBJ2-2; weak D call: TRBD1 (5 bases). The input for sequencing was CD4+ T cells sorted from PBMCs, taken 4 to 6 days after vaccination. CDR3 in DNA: TGTGCCTGGAAGCCAGGGCACACCGGGGAGCTGTTTTTT. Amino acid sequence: CAWKPGHTGELFF.